This is a list of T cell receptor beta chains from one sample in a study of cytomegalovirus exposure and HLA in healthy donors. The table came from immunoSEQ multiplex PCR; TCRdb's copy has only in-frame clones and leaves some out. This repertoire shows approximately 210,000 clones, over 80% found once; its top ten account for about 6%. Sequencing was carried out using PBMCs. These receptors originate from a man between 40 and 49 years old in good health and CMV-seropositive. Both conserved end residues are trimmed from each CDR3.

J: TRBJ2-7
V: TRBV5-1
CDR3: ASSLRGGGDRGEQY

J: TRBJ2-1
V: TRBV6-1
CDR3: ASSLVAGGYNEQF

J: TRBJ2-3
V: TRBV28
CDR3: ASVSGGSTDTQY

J: TRBJ2-1
V: TRBV14
CDR3: ASSQEGRPPSYNEQF

J: TRBJ2-3
V: TRBV27
CDR3: ASSPLLGDITDTQY

J: TRBJ2-1
V: TRBV6-4
CDR3: ASSDSGSGRNEQF

J: TRBJ2-1
V: TRBV27
CDR3: ASATGLNYNEQF

J: TRBJ1-2
V: TRBV6-1
CDR3: ASSEGTEGYGYT

J: TRBJ2-1
V: TRBV7-9
CDR3: ASSLEVEQF

J: TRBJ1-4
V: TRBV5-6
CDR3: ASSRPGQGEVGANEKLF

J: TRBJ2-1
V: TRBV6-6
CDR3: ASSGGLAGYNEQF

J: TRBJ2-5
V: TRBV7-9
CDR3: ASSSKGYQETQY

J: TRBJ2-1
V: TRBV7-6
CDR3: ASSLALAERGEQF

J: TRBJ2-7
V: TRBV30
CDR3: AWSAPPDEQY

J: TRBJ1-1
V: TRBV5-1
CDR3: ASSTGGVFTEAF

J: TRBJ1-5
V: TRBV19
CDR3: ASSIEEGSVQPQH

J: TRBJ1-2
V: TRBV4-1
CDR3: ASSQRGFNGYT

J: TRBJ2-3
V: TRBV18
CDR3: ASSPGGGGTDTQY

J: TRBJ1-2
V: TRBV6-1
CDR3: ASSGRQGTNYGYT

J: TRBJ2-1
V: TRBV5-1
CDR3: ASSRSSYNEQF

J: TRBJ1-5
V: TRBV7-2
CDR3: ASSLVGGYSNQPQH

J: TRBJ1-4
V: TRBV27
CDR3: ASSLSAANEKLF

J: TRBJ2-2
V: TRBV19
CDR3: ASSIRGSWHGELF

J: TRBJ1-1
V: TRBV6-5
CDR3: ASSNLLGDTEAF

J: TRBJ1-2
V: TRBV7-6
CDR3: ASSLGSDGNGYT

J: TRBJ2-5
V: TRBV30
CDR3: AWTKGVGGDQTQY

J: TRBJ2-1
V: TRBV6-5
CDR3: ASSPGLAPYNEQF

J: TRBJ2-1
V: TRBV7-9
CDR3: ASSLERQSSYNEQF

J: TRBJ1-6
V: TRBV6-1
CDR3: ASTTGTLNSPLH

J: TRBJ2-2
V: TRBV5-4
CDR3: ASRASGKNTGELF

J: TRBJ2-2
V: TRBV4-1
CDR3: ASSQDLGKLGELF

J: TRBJ2-2
V: TRBV27
CDR3: ASSSLGKTANTGELF

J: TRBJ2-7
V: TRBV19
CDR3: ASSSGYEQY

J: TRBJ2-1
V: TRBV11-3
CDR3: ASSLRGLAGGRDEQF

J: TRBJ2-1
V: TRBV28
CDR3: ASSMTGTQVGNEQF

J: TRBJ2-5
V: TRBV11-2
CDR3: ASSLVLVNQETQY

J: TRBJ2-2
V: TRBV7-3
CDR3: ASSLGDRAGELF

J: TRBJ2-6
V: TRBV18
CDR3: ASSLSIPGQGSGANVLT

J: TRBJ2-2
V: TRBV10-1
CDR3: ASLADTGELF

J: TRBJ2-5
V: TRBV11-2
CDR3: ASSLVGSDQETQY

J: TRBJ1-3
V: TRBV23-1
CDR3: ASTTSPGGFSGNTIY

J: TRBJ2-1
V: TRBV30
CDR3: AWELGLASNEQF

J: TRBJ2-1
V: TRBV10-3
CDR3: AISGGNYNEQF

J: TRBJ1-1
V: TRBV27
CDR3: ASSLPSRRGPTEAF

J: TRBJ1-3
V: TRBV18
CDR3: ASSPQESGNTIY

J: TRBJ2-1
V: TRBV4-1
CDR3: ASSPSDPGYRNEQF

J: TRBJ2-5
V: TRBV7-2
CDR3: ASSLVGGRETQY

J: TRBJ2-2
V: TRBV7-3
CDR3: ASSLIAGGTGELF

J: TRBJ2-3
V: TRBV9
CDR3: ASSVAGLAGAADTQY

J: TRBJ1-2
V: TRBV29-1
CDR3: SARQDFNYGYT